This is a list of T cell receptor beta chains from one sample in a study of regulatory T cells in long-lasting Graves disease. One entry per CDR3 protein, called by TCRdb with MiXCR from the multiplex PCR reads. The sample has about 450,000 distinct CDR3 sequences, around a quarter seen once; the top ten hold roughly 28%. The material sequenced was peripheral blood mononuclear cells (PBMCs), taken when the disease was refractory, from a patient treated with antithyroid drugs. The receptors were sampled from a female donor with Graves disease. CDR3s include the opening cysteine and the closing phenylalanine or tryptophan. D genes are given only for firm matches. Clone size appears in some rows only: once, few, many, or a class for an expanded clone.

V gene,D gene,J gene,clone size,CDR3 DNA,CDR3 protein
TRBV6-9,TRBD2,TRBJ2-1,few,TGTGCCAGCAGTTCTCCTAGCGGGAGGTCGAATGAGCAGTTCTTC,CASSSPSGRSNEQFF
TRBV7-8,TRBD2,TRBJ2-3,many,TGTGCCAGCAGCCCCCTAGCGGTCAGCACAGATACGCAGTATTTT,CASSPLAVSTDTQYF
TRBV27,.,TRBJ2-2,.,TGTGCCAGCAGTTTCGGGAGTAACACCGGGGAGCTGTTTTTT,CASSFGSNTGELFF
TRBV12-3/TRBV12-4,.,TRBJ1-5,many,TGTGCCAGCAGGAACGACCGGACAGCCCATAGCAATCAGCCCCAGCATTTT,CASRNDRTAHSNQPQHF
TRBV19,TRBD1,TRBJ2-5,few,TGTGCCAGTGCTCGGGACAGGGCGGGAGAGACCCAGTACTTC,CASARDRAGETQYF
TRBV6-5,.,TRBJ2-1,.,TGTGCCAGCAGTTACTCTGCTACCGGACACCAATCCTACAATGAGCAGTTCTTC,CASSYSATGHQSYNEQFF
TRBV28,TRBD2,TRBJ2-2,many,TGTGCCAGCAGTTTAGTGGCGGGAGGCGCCGGGGAGCTGTTTTTT,CASSLVAGGAGELFF
TRBV20-1,TRBD1,TRBJ1-2,.,TGCAGTGCTAGAGATTTTAACAGGGGATCTAACACCTTC,CSARDFNRGSNTF
TRBV7-8,.,TRBJ1-1,many,TGTGCCAGCAGTCGTAACCAGAACACTGAAGCTTTCTTT,CASSRNQNTEAFF
TRBV6-1,TRBD2,TRBJ2-3,.,TGTGCCAGCAGGCCTAGCGGGATAAGAGATACGCAGTATTTT,CASRPSGIRDTQYF
TRBV29-1,TRBD1,TRBJ1-1,.,TGCAGCGTTGGGCGACAGGGGAACACTGAAGCTTTCTTT,CSVGRQGNTEAFF
TRBV7-2,TRBD2,TRBJ2-2,.,TGTGCCAGCAGCTTAGCGTCCCTCCGTAGGACTAGCGGAGATACCGGGGAGCTGTTTTTT,CASSLASLRRTSGDTGELFF
TRBV7-9,TRBD2,TRBJ2-3,few,TGTGCCAGCAGCTTTCTAGCGGGAGGAGGAGATACGCAGTATTTT,CASSFLAGGGDTQYF
TRBV6-1,.,TRBJ2-7,.,TGTGCCAGCGCTCCCCTGGGTCGGGGCTACGAGCAGTACTTC,CASAPLGRGYEQYF
TRBV27,.,TRBJ1-4,many,TGTGCCAGCAGTCTATCCGGGTCTCGGGGTGAAAAACTGTTTTTT,CASSLSGSRGEKLFF
TRBV7-3,TRBD1,TRBJ1-6,.,TGTGCCAGCAGCCTCCGGGACAGAGATAATTCACCCCTCCACTTT,CASSLRDRDNSPLHF
TRBV7-2,TRBD2,TRBJ2-7,many,TGCGCCAGCAGCTTGGGGCGGGAGGCCTACGAGCAGTACTTC,CASSLGREAYEQYF
TRBV24-1,.,TRBJ2-2,few,TGTGCCACCAGTGATTACCGCCCCGCTCGCCGAACCGGGGAGCTGTTTTTT,CATSDYRPARRTGELFF
TRBV7-9,TRBD2,TRBJ2-5,few,TGTGCCAGCAGCCCCCAAACTAGCGGAAAATCCCAAGAGACCCAGTACTTC,CASSPQTSGKSQETQYF
TRBV30,.,TRBJ1-1,once,TGTGCCTGGAGGGCCGACGACACTGAAGCTTTCTTT,CAWRADDTEAFF
TRBV27,.,TRBJ2-7,many,TGTGCCAGCAGTCCCGAACAGGGTCGGTCCTACGAGCAGTACTTC,CASSPEQGRSYEQYF
TRBV27,TRBD1,TRBJ1-4,many,TGTGCCAGCAGTCTCCGCCGGACAGGTGAAAAACTGTTTTTT,CASSLRRTGEKLFF
TRBV19,TRBD1,TRBJ1-2,.,TGTGCCAGTGCCGACAGGGGCAATGGCTACACCTTC,CASADRGNGYTF
TRBV6-1,TRBD2,TRBJ2-1,few,TGTGCCAGCAGTCAAGGACTAGCGGGAGTCAATGAGCAGTTCTTC,CASSQGLAGVNEQFF
TRBV6-1,.,TRBJ1-1,.,TGTGCCAGCTTCCGCGGGGAAGCTTTCTTT,CASFRGEAFF
TRBV9,.,TRBJ2-7,few,TGTGCCAGCAGTAAAGAGGAGGGGCCGATCTCCTACGAGCAGTACTTC,CASSKEEGPISYEQYF
TRBV6-1,TRBD2,TRBJ2-5,many,TGTGCCAGCAGAACAAGCGGGAGGGCCCAAGAGACCCAGTACTTC,CASRTSGRAQETQYF
TRBV10-3,TRBD1,TRBJ2-2,.,TGTGCCATCAGTACCGGGACAGGAGACGGGGAGCTGTTTTTT,CAISTGTGDGELFF
TRBV15,.,TRBJ1-5,few,TGTGCCACCAGCAGAGGGGTTGATCAGCCCCAGCATTTT,CATSRGVDQPQHF
TRBV10-3,.,TRBJ1-6,.,TGTGCCATCAGTCGCGGGTTTGGTTCACCCCTCCACTTT,CAISRGFGSPLHF
TRBV27,.,TRBJ1-5,few,TGTGCCAGCAGTTTCGCAGAAAATCAGCCCCAGCATTTT,CASSFAENQPQHF
TRBV15,.,TRBJ1-1,.,TGTGCCACCAGCAGAGATATTCAGTCGTCTGAAGCTTTCTTT,CATSRDIQSSEAFF
TRBV2,.,TRBJ2-2,many,TGTGCCAGCAGTCCCCAAACAGGGACGCGGACCGGGGAGCTGTTTTTT,CASSPQTGTRTGELFF
TRBV6-1,.,TRBJ1-2,many,TGTGCCAGCAGTGCCGAGGCAGGGCAATACTATGGCTACACCTTC,CASSAEAGQYYGYTF
TRBV12-3/TRBV12-4,TRBD1,TRBJ2-5,many,TGTGCCAGCAGTCTAGACAGGGGAAGGGAGACCCAGTACTTC,CASSLDRGRETQYF
TRBV24-1,.,TRBJ2-7,.,TGTGCCACCAGTGATTCGGGACTGCAATACGAGCAGTGCTTC,CATSDSGLQYEQCF
TRBV3-1,.,TRBJ1-2,many,TGTGCCAGCAGCCATGGCGCGACACCTTACACCTTC,CASSHGATPYTF
TRBV29-1,.,TRBJ2-7,.,TGCAGCGTTGAAGATTCGGGTAGATACGAGCAGTACTTC,CSVEDSGRYEQYF
TRBV6-1,.,TRBJ1-1,.,TGTGCCAGCAGTCCGAGATGGGGGGGGAAAAGGAATGAAGCTTTCTTT,CASSPRWGGKRNEAFF
TRBV30,TRBD1,TRBJ1-5,few,TGTGCCTGGAGTCTCGGACAGGAAGTTCAGCCCCAGCATTTT,CAWSLGQEVQPQHF
TRBV6-2/TRBV6-3,.,TRBJ1-1,.,TGTGCCAGCAGTTACTTTTCCAGTATGAACACTGAAGCTTTCTTT,CASSYFSSMNTEAFF
TRBV5-1,.,TRBJ1-1,many,TGCGCCAGCAGCTGGCTGGGGGGGAACACTGAAGCTTTCTTT,CASSWLGGNTEAFF
TRBV12-3/TRBV12-4,.,TRBJ2-7,many,TGTGCCAGCAGCCCTCTAGGGGGCTACGAGCAGTACTTC,CASSPLGGYEQYF
TRBV6-1,.,TRBJ2-7,few,TGTGCCAGTCAGGGGTTCGAGCAGTACTTC,CASQGFEQYF
TRBV12-3/TRBV12-4,TRBD2,TRBJ2-7,.,TGTGCCAGCACCCTAGGGGGAGGACTAGCGGACGAGCAGTACTTC,CASTLGGGLADEQYF
TRBV6-4,.,TRBJ1-1,.,TGTGCCAGCAGTGCCTCGAGGTTCACTGAAGCTTTCTTT,CASSASRFTEAFF
TRBV6-2/TRBV6-3,.,TRBJ2-1,.,TGTGCCAGCAGTTACGGGACCCTGCTTAATGAGCAGTTCTTC,CASSYGTLLNEQFF